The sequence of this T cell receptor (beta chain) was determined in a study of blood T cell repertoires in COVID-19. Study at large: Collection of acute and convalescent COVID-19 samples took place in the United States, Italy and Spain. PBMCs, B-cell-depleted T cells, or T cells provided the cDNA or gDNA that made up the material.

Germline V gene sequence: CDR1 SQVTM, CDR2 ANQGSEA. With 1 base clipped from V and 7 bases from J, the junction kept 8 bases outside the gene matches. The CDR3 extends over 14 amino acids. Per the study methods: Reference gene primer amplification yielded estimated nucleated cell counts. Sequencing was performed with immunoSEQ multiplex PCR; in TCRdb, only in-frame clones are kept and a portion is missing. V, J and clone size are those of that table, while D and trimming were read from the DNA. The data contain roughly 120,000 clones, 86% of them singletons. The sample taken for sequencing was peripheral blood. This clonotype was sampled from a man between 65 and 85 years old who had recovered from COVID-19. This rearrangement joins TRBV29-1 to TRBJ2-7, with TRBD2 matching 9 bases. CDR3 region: CSVEVWAGGPEQYF. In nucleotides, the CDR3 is TGCAGCGTTGAAGTCTGGGCGGGAGGGCCGGAGCAGTACTTC.